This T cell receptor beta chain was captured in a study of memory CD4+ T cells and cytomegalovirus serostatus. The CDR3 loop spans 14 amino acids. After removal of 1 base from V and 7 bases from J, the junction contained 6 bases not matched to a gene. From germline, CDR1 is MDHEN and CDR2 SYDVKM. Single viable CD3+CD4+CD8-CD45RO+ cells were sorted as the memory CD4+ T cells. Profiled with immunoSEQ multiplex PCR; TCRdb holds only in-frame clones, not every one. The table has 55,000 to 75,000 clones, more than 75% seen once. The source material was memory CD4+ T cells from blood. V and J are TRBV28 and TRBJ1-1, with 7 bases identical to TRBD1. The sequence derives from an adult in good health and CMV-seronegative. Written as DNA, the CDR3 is TGTGCCAGCAGTTTATACCAGGGGGACGGTGAAGCTTTCTTT. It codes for CASSLYQGDGEAFF.